This T cell receptor (beta chain) was sequenced during a study of glioma-infiltrating T cells after dendritic cell vaccination. Study at large: Dendritic cell vaccine was injected intradermally three times, biweekly.

Time point: after dendritic cell vaccination, including at tumor progression/relapse. Blood PBMC samples: pre-vaccination, two weeks post third vaccination, and at tumor progression. Input was approximately 1.8 ug genomic DNA, or all available if less. Primers: 60 V beta forward and 13 J beta reverse. Profiled with immunoSEQ multiplex PCR; TCRdb holds only in-frame clones, not every one. The sample yields fewer than 65,000 clones, about 89% seen once. Per germline, CDR1 GTSNPN and CDR2 SVGIG (reference sequence). The CDR3 has 15 residues. The V and J ends lost 3 bases and 4 bases, in that order; junction bases with no gene match: 9.

The gene calls are TRBV30 and TRBJ1-5; 7 nucleotides match TRBD1. Specimen: blood, collected after dendritic cell vaccination. The clonotype comes from a human donor with glioblastoma. The CDR3 coding sequence is TGTGCCTGGAGACAGACAGGGATCTTTAATCAGCCCCAGCATTTT. This translates into CAWRQTGIFNQPQHF.